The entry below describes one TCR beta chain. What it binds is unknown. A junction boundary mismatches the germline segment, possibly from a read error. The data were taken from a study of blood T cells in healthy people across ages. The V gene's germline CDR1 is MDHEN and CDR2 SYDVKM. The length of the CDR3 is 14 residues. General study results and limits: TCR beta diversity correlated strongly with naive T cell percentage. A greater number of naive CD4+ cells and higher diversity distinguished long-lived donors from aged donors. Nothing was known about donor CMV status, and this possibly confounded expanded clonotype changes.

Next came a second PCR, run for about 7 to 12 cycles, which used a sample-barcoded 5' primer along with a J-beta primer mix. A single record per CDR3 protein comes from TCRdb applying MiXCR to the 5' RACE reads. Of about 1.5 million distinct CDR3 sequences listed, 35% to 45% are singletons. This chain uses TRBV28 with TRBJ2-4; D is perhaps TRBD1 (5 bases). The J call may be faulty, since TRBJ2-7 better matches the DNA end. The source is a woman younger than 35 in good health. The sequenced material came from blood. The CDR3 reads CASGLAGLNYEQYF. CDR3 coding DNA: TGTGCCAGCGGTTTAGCAGGGTTGAACTACGAGCAGTACTTC.